Described below is a single T cell receptor (beta chain) sequence and its context. What antigen it recognizes has not been identified. No much larger clonotype is one base removed from it; base qualities were not supplied. Each sample received between roughly 2.24 and 5.5 ug of genomic DNA as input, and paired samples received equal DNA input. TCR beta libraries were constructed with the immunoSEQ hsTCRbeta Kit, with multiplexed V and J gene primers used across two PCR steps. Pooled libraries with positive and negative controls were sequenced on an Illumina MiSeq using a 100-cycle paired-end protocol. The paper's data handling went like this. Raw data were processed by the immunoSEQ vendor into normalized, annotated TCR beta repertoire reports. Richness was defined as unique clones by nucleotide sequence, with iChao1 and Efron-Thisted estimators extrapolating total richness. To characterize and compare the paired lesions, the analysis used Pielou's evenness, Simpson's index, the proportional abundance of the top-ten clones, and the Morisita overlap index. TCRdb holds this immuneACCESS table with in-frame rearrangements only. Some clones are missing; in checked studies, unresolved V genes explain under half, and the rest has no known cause. That table furnishes V, J and clone size, whereas the DNA furnished D and trimming. The sample has approximately 1,000 clones on record, around 89% of them singletons. The ten largest clones represent roughly 10% of the sample.

Patients underwent resection for synchronous oligometastatic disease or delayed recurrence of a solitary brain metastasis. To avoid including cancers other than NSCLC, any patient with a history of multiple malignancies was excluded. Tumor areas were macrodissected from five deparaffinized approximately 10 um unstained sections, using marked H&E slides as a guide. All specimens were fixed in formalin and embedded in paraffin (FFPE). The AllPrep DNA/RNA FFPE Kit was used to extract genomic DNA. There are 13 amino acids in the CDR3, from cysteine to phenylalanine inclusive. Only CDR3 DNA is held: 39 bases, read in frame from base 1. CDR1 and CDR2 are drawn from the germline V gene: MDHEN, SYDVKM. This sample was included in a study of T cells in lung cancer brain metastases listed by TCRdb under 2018. The study in broad terms: Most of the 20 patients had a history of tobacco use, with a median of about 38 pack-years. Of the roughly 20 patients, approximately 19 received no interval therapy between resection of the primary and resection of the metastasis. Median interval between primary and brain metastasis specimen acquisition was almost 350 days. TCR beta CDR3 repertoires were compared between fully resected primary non-small cell lung cancers and paired brain metastases. A cohort of around 20 patients was included, from whom 40 specimens were contributed, with one primary lung lesion and one brain metastasis obtained from each patient. Of the patients, about a dozen were female and 8 or 9 were male, and their median age at first diagnosis was around 57 years. The average DNA integrity number was 3.5 to 4.5 in both primary and metastatic specimens, and the two sites did not differ significantly. Findings and caveats that apply to the study as a whole: Most clones were specific to a single lesion, and paired lesions overlapped only to a limited degree (mean Morisita index approximately 0.23). A significantly larger repertoire fraction was made up by the ten most abundant clones in brain metastases than in primaries, which was suggestive of clonal expansion. The study could not control for the effects of preoperative corticosteroids on T cell infiltration in brain metastases. Retrieval of the complete infiltrating T cell repertoire may have been prevented by DNA fragmentation in FFPE samples. Brain metastases had significantly fewer unique productive clones than paired primaries (median approximately 1,500 versus 4,300).

Sequences were obtained from tumor tissue from the primary lung tumor. Reading the label with the study, this specimen's cell subset or site is: primary lung cancer lesion. The source is a woman aged 50 to 65 with non-small cell lung cancer. The V gene is TRBV28 and the J gene is TRBJ2-5; the D gene identity is not certain. The DNA end is a closer match to TRBJ2-7, so the J assignment may be wrong. The DNA is TGTGCCAGCAGGCCCCAGAGCTCCTACGAGCAGTACTTC. It specifies CASRPQSSYEQYF.